This TCR beta chain was retrieved from a study of blood T cell repertoires in COVID-19. Background on the study: Sources were T cells, B-cell-depleted T cells, or PBMCs; the material itself was cDNA or gDNA.

Libraries were prepared by immunoSEQ multiplex PCR; TCRdb keeps only in-frame clonotypes and omits some of them. Among about 320,000 clones listed, approximately 90% were seen once. The sequencing sample was made of PBMCs or T cells enriched from blood (not recorded which). This clonotype was sampled from a woman aged 25-40 years who had recovered from COVID-19.

The CDR3 region is CASSQGSGNTIYF. In nucleotides, the CDR3 is TGTGCCAGCAGTCAGGGCTCTGGAAACACCATATATTTT. The rearrangement links TRBV6-5 to TRBJ1-3; maybe TRBD1 (5 bases). Germline V gene sequence: CDR1 MNHEY, CDR2 SVGAGI. Trimming removed 5 bases from V and 0 bases from J, with 5 bases in between. This CDR3 is built from 13 residues.